The source of this T cell receptor (beta chain) is a study of control samples from healthy donors and cancer patients. The method was immunoSEQ multiplex PCR; TCRdb's version includes in-frame clones alone and lacks a portion of them. The data show roughly 450,000 clones, 75% to 95% seen once. The germline V gene encodes CDR1 MGHRA and CDR2 YSYEKL. V lost 1 base and J lost 2, with 6 bases in between. CDR3 length: 13 residues. This receptor was taken from a man between 40 and 49 years old with head and neck cancer. Material: PBMCs. This chain connects TRBV4-1 to TRBJ2-7; D call uncertain. CDR3 loop: CASSQVRTYEQYF. CDR3 DNA sequence: TGCGCCAGCAGCCAAGTACGGACCTACGAGCAGTACTTC.